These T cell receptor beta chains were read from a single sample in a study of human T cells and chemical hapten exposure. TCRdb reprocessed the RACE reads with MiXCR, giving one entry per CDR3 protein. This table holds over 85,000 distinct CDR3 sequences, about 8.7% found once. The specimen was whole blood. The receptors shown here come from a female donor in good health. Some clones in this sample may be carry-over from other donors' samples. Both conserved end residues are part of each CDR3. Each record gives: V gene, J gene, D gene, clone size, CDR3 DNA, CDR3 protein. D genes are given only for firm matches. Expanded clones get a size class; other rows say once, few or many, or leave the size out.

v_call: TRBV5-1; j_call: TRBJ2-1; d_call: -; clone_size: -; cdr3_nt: TGCGCCAGCAGAGAGGGAGGGGGTAAGAATGAGCAGTTCTTC; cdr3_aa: CASREGGGKNEQFF
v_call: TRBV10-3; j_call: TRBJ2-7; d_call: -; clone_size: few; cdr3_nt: TGTGCCATCAGTGAGAGAGGGGGGAGTACCCACGAGCAGTACTTC; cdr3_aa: CAISERGGSTHEQYF
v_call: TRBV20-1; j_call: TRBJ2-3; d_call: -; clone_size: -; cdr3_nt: TGCAGTGCTAGAGAGGGGGCGGGTAAAGATACGCAGTATTTT; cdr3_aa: CSAREGAGKDTQYF
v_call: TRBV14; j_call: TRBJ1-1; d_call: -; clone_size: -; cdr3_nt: TGTGCCAGCAGCCCATTAATCCATTTCATGAACTCTGAAGCTTTCTTT; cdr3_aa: CASSPLIHFMNSEAFF
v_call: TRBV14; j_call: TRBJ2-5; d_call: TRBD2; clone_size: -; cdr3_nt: TGTGCCAGCAGCCGCGGACTAGCGTTTGAAGAGACCCAGTACTTC; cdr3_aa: CASSRGLAFEETQYF
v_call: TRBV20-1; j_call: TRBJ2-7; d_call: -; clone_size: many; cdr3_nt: TGCAGTGCTAGAGGTGGGGATCCCCTCTCCGAGCAGTACTTC; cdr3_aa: CSARGGDPLSEQYF
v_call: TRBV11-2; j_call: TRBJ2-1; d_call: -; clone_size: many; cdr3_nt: TGTGCCAGCTTTTCCAATACCCCAGGGAATGAGCAGTTCTTC; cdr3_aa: CASFSNTPGNEQFF
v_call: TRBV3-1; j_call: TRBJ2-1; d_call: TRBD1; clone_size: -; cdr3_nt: TGTGCCAGCAGCCAAGATCGACGGGACAGTAGTATCTACAATGAGCAGTTCTTC; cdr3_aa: CASSQDRRDSSIYNEQFF
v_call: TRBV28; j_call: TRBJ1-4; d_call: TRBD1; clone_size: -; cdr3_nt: TGTGCCAGCAGTCAGTTCCGGGACAGGGTTGAAAAACTGTTTTTT; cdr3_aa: CASSQFRDRVEKLFF
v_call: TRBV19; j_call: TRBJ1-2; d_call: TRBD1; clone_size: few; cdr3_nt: TGTGCCAGTAGCCTTGGCCAGGGGGCTGGATATGGCTACACCTTC; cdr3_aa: CASSLGQGAGYGYTF
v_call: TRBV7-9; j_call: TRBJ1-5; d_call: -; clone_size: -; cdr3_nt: TGTGCCAGCAGCCCGCCCGGGGCGAATAGCAATCAGCCCCAGCATTTT; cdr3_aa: CASSPPGANSNQPQHF
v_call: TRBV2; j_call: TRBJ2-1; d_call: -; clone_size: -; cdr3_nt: TGTGCCAGCAGTGAAGCGGGAGGTTACAATGAGCAGTTCTTC; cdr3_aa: CASSEAGGYNEQFF
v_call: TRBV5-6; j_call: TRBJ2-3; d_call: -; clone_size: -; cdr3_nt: TGTGCCAGCAGTATAGTGTCAGATACGCAGTATTTT; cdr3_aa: CASSIVSDTQYF
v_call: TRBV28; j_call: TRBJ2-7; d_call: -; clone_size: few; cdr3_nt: TGTGCCAGCAGTTTTGGGACCGCCACAGGCGAGCAGTACTTC; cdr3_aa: CASSFGTATGEQYF
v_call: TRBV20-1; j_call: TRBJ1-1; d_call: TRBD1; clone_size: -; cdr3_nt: TGCAGTGCCCCGGCAGCCGGACAGGGGAGCACTGAAGCTTTCTTT; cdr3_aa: CSAPAAGQGSTEAFF
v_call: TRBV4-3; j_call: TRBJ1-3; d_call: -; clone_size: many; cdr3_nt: TGCGCCAGCAGCCAAGTGTCAGGGGTCACTGGAAACACCATATATTTT; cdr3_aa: CASSQVSGVTGNTIYF
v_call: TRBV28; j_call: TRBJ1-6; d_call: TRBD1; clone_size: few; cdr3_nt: TGTGCCAGCAGTTTAGACAGGGGATCACCCCTCCACTTT; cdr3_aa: CASSLDRGSPLHF
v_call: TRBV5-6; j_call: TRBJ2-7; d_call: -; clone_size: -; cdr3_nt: TGTGCCAGCAGCTTGAGGGGGAATCGTAGGCACGAGCAGTACTTC; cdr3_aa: CASSLRGNRRHEQYF
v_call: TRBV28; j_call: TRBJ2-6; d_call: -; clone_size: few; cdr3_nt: TGTGCCAGCAGTCAGCTCGAGAACTCTGGGGCCAACGTCCTGACTTTC; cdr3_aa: CASSQLENSGANVLTF
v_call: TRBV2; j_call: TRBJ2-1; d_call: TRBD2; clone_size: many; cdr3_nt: TGTGCCAGTCCGCTTGGTGGGAGGGACAATGAGCAGTTCTTC; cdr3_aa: CASPLGGRDNEQFF
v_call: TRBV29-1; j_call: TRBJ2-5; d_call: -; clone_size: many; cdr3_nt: TGCAGCGTTGAAGGAGGAGAGGGGCCCTCGGAGACCCAGTACTTC; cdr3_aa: CSVEGGEGPSETQYF
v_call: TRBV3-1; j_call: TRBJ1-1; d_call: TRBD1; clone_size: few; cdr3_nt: TGTGCCAGCAGCCAAGACTCAGTTCGACAGGGGGCTTCTTTGAACACTGAAGCTTTCTTT; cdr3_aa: CASSQDSVRQGASLNTEAFF